A selection of T cell receptor beta chains follows, all from one sample in a study of T cell responses to AZD1222 COVID-19 vaccine. Repertoires were generated with immunoSEQ multiplex PCR, while TCRdb's copy carries only in-frame clones and drops some. The sample yields about 120,000 clones, around 94% seen once. Sequencing was performed on peripheral blood, taken 28 days after the second AZD1222 dose. Receptors were obtained from an adult who received the AZD1222 COVID-19 vaccine. The CDR3 runs from the conserved cysteine through the conserved F or W. A D gene is named only where the DNA matches it firmly. Not every row has a clone size; where given, it reads once, few, many or a size class.

cdr3_length j_call clone_size d_call v_call cdr3_aa cdr3_nt
14 TRBJ2-7 NA NA TRBV28 CASIPSHGGTEQYF TGTGCCAGCATACCCTCCCATGGGGGAACCGAGCAGTACTTC
15 TRBJ2-5 NA NA TRBV9 CASSPIEGNLETQYF TGTGCCAGCAGCCCAATCGAGGGGAATCTGGAGACCCAGTACTTC
14 TRBJ1-2 NA NA TRBV5-1 CASSLVLSNYGYTF TGCGCCAGCAGCTTGGTACTCAGTAACTATGGCTACACCTTC
16 TRBJ1-3 once NA TRBV5-1 CASSSGGGFSGNTIYF TGCGCCAGCAGCTCGGGGGGTGGTTTCTCTGGAAACACCATATATTTT
14 TRBJ2-7 NA TRBD1 TRBV9 CASSADRGSYEQYF TGTGCCAGCAGCGCGGACAGGGGATCCTACGAGCAGTACTTC
14 TRBJ1-5 NA NA TRBV6-5 CASNHGGGNQPQHF TGTGCCAGCAATCATGGGGGAGGCAATCAGCCCCAGCATTTT
14 TRBJ2-1 NA NA TRBV7-8 CASSRTDPYNEQFF TGTGCCAGCAGCCGGACAGACCCCTACAATGAGCAGTTCTTC
17 TRBJ1-4 NA NA TRBV18 CASSQNSVSTTNEKLFF TGTGCCAGCTCACAAAATAGCGTATCGACAACTAATGAAAAACTGTTTTTT
14 TRBJ1-4 NA NA TRBV5-1 CASSLEDSNEKLFF TGCGCCAGCAGCTTGGAGGACAGTAATGAAAAACTGTTTTTT
12 TRBJ2-7 NA NA TRBV3-1/TRBV3-2 CASSHLGGEQYF TGTGCCAGCAGCCATCTGGGAGGCGAGCAGTACTTC
16 TRBJ1-2 NA NA TRBV13 CASSLGGQARRYGYTF TGTGCCAGCAGCTTAGGCGGTCAGGCGCGTAGGTATGGCTACACCTTC
15 TRBJ2-2 NA NA TRBV6-5 CASSYPTSGSGELFF TGTGCCAGCAGTTATCCTACGTCGGGTTCCGGGGAGCTGTTTTTT
13 TRBJ1-3 NA NA TRBV5-4 CASSSPGVDTIYF TGTGCCAGCAGCTCCCCGGGTGTAGACACCATATATTTT
16 TRBJ2-2 NA TRBD2 TRBV5-1 CASSTGLAGYTGELFF TGCGCCAGCAGCACGGGACTAGCGGGCTACACCGGGGAGCTGTTTTTT
13 TRBJ1-5 NA NA TRBV12-3/TRBV12-4 CASRPDQGQPQHF TGTGCCAGCAGGCCAGACCAAGGTCAGCCCCAGCATTTT
15 TRBJ1-4 NA NA TRBV10-3 CAISEGSTTNEKLFF TGTGCCATCAGTGAGGGCAGTACAACTAATGAAAAACTGTTTTTT
13 TRBJ2-7 NA TRBD2 TRBV20-1 CSASTGGHNEQYF TGCAGTGCTAGTACGGGAGGGCACAACGAGCAGTACTTC
15 TRBJ2-7 NA TRBD2 TRBV5-4 CASSLDSGSHYEQYF TGTGCCAGCAGCTTGGATAGCGGGAGTCACTACGAGCAGTACTTC
14 TRBJ2-2 NA NA TRBV30 CAWGSWISSAELFF TGTGCCTGGGGGAGTTGGATTAGCTCGGCGGAGCTGTTTTTT
18 TRBJ1-6 NA TRBD1 TRBV5-4 CASSLGQGNVGNNSPLHF TGTGCCAGCAGTTTGGGACAGGGAAATGTCGGGAATAATTCACCCCTCCACTTT
16 TRBJ2-6 NA NA TRBV25-1 CASSEFTGAGANVLTF TGTGCCAGCAGTGAATTCACCGGGGCTGGGGCCAACGTCCTGACTTTC
14 TRBJ2-2 once NA TRBV28 CASSRAGNTGELFF TGTGCCAGCAGTAGGGCGGGGAACACCGGGGAGCTGTTTTTT
14 TRBJ2-5 NA NA TRBV27 CASSRDREVETQYF TGTGCCAGCAGCCGAGACAGGGAGGTCGAGACCCAGTACTTC
11 TRBJ2-2 NA NA TRBV2 CASSTTGELFF TGTGCCAGCAGTACTACCGGGGAGCTGTTTTTT
13 TRBJ1-2 NA NA TRBV27 CASSLSAEYGYTF TGTGCCAGCAGTTTAAGTGCCGAGTATGGCTACACCTTC
14 TRBJ2-3 NA TRBD1 TRBV7-9 CASPGQGFTDTQYF TGTGCCAGCCCGGGACAGGGGTTCACAGATACGCAGTATTTT
13 TRBJ1-1 NA NA TRBV6-4 CASSRETNTEAFF TGTGCCAGCAGTCGTGAGACGAACACTGAAGCTTTCTTT
14 TRBJ2-3 NA NA TRBV6-6 CASSYNGNTDTQYF TGTGCCAGCAGTTATAATGGGAACACAGATACGCAGTATTTT
15 TRBJ2-6 NA TRBD1 TRBV28 CASSGTDSGANVLTF TGTGCCAGCAGTGGGACAGACTCTGGGGCCAACGTCCTGACTTTC
14 TRBJ2-3 NA NA TRBV7-9 CASAHRKEGDTQYF TGTGCCAGCGCCCACCGGAAAGAGGGGGATACGCAGTATTTT
15 TRBJ2-3 NA NA TRBV9 CASSPWDGRTDTQYF TGTGCCAGCAGCCCCTGGGACGGGCGCACAGATACGCAGTATTTT
13 TRBJ1-1 NA NA TRBV27 CASSPGTGTEAFF TGTGCCAGCAGTCCTGGGACCGGCACTGAAGCTTTCTTT
13 TRBJ2-1 NA NA TRBV28 CASSLGTHNEQFF TGTGCCAGCAGTTTAGGAACTCACAATGAGCAGTTCTTC